The 28 T cell receptor beta chains presented below share a single source sample, sequenced in a study of T cells in Graves' hyperthyroidism and ophthalmopathy. Researchers amplified the TCR beta CDR3 regions from RNA transcripts. The HTBI set primed first-round TCR CDR3 RT-PCR. TCRdb re-called the multiplex PCR reads through MiXCR, storing one row per CDR3 protein. Here the sample spans hundreds of thousands of distinct CDR3 sequences, under 15% being singletons. Specimen: blood. Receptor source: a woman in her thirties or forties with Graves' ophthalmopathy.

This clonotype showed up just a few times. This sequence joins TRBV20-1 and TRBJ1-1; D is ambiguous. Trimming pared 6 bases from V and 5 bases from J, leaving 10 bases between. Germline CDR1 is DFQATT and CDR2 is SNEGSKA (reference sequence). This CDR3 region has 11 residues. Written as DNA, the CDR3 is TGCAGTGCGGGCTTGGAGACTGAAGCTTTCTTT. Its translation is CSAGLETEAFF.

This clonotype has a count of ten or more. One end of the junction varies from germline; a read error may be responsible. V and J are TRBV6-4 and TRBJ1-5; a weak D match, TRBD1 (6 bases). The germline CDR1 and CDR2 sequences are MRHNA and SNTAGT. The CDR3 spans 15 residues. DNA for the CDR3: TGTGCCAGCAGGGACTCAGGGGTCCACAATCAGCCCCAGCATTTT. Its protein product is CASRDSGVHNQPQHF.

The chain is built from TRBV11-1 and TRBJ2-7, with a possible D match to TRBD2 (6 bases). Germline V gives CDR1 SGHAT, CDR2 FQDESV (reference sequence). V shed 6 bases and J shed 5 bases, with 20 bases lying between them. CDR3 size: 15 residues. CDR3 sequence (DNA): TGTGCCAGCAGTTTTCAGCGGGCTGCTAGAAACGAGCAGTACTTC. Translation gives CASSFQRAARNEQYF.

This clonotype was seen at least ten times. V and J are TRBV6-5 and TRBJ1-5; perhaps TRBD1 as D (5 bases). With 4 bases removed from V and 4 bases from J, the gap between germline ends came to 17 bases. The CDR3 loop spans 16 amino acids. The germline V gene has CDR1 MNHEY and CDR2 SVGAGI. The CDR3 protein is CASSSAGAVQNQPQHF. The DNA for the CDR3 is TGTGCCAGCAGTTCCGCCGGGGCAGTCCAGAATCAGCCCCAGCATTTT.

This clonotype has at least ten counts. The chain links TRBV5-1 to TRBJ2-7; 12 nucleotides line up with TRBD2. Germline CDR1 is SGHRS and CDR2 is YFSETQ. This CDR3 is built from 18 residues. With V trimmed by 0 bases and J by 0 bases, 7 bases remained unmatched. CDR3 sequence reads: CASSLAKTSGRNSYEQYF. In nucleotides, the CDR3 is TGCGCCAGCAGCTTGGCAAAGACTAGCGGGAGAAACTCCTACGAGCAGTACTTC.

The CDR3 spells CATSEPGQNYGYTF. The CDR3 DNA is TGTGCCACCAGTGAGCCGGGACAGAACTATGGCTACACCTTC. J is TRBJ1-2 and V is TRBV24-1, with TRBD1 matching 7 bases. This CDR3 comprises 14 residues. The V gene end was trimmed by 4 bases and the J gene end by 2 bases; junction bases not matched to a gene: 3. CDR1 KGHDR and CDR2 SFDVKD come from the germline V gene.

This clonotype appeared a few times. The V gene is TRBV6-1, the J gene TRBJ1-1; D is uncertain. This CDR3 has 15 residues. Trimming pared 9 bases from V and 0 bases from J, leaving 17 bases between. Germline loops: CDR1 MNHNS, CDR2 SASEGT. The CDR3 DNA reads as TGTGCCAGTACCTTCCATGGCGGGGTGAACACTGAAGCTTTCTTT. This gives the protein CASTFHGGVNTEAFF.

In its sample, this clonotype was seen many times. This sequence joins TRBV5-1 and TRBJ2-7; D is unclear. This CDR3 has 13 residues. Germline loops: CDR1 SGHRS, CDR2 YFSETQ. Trimming removed 0 bases from V and 1 base from J, with 5 bases in between. The CDR3 sequence: CASSLEESYEQYF. The DNA of the CDR3 is TGCGCCAGCAGCTTGGAGGAATCCTACGAGCAGTACTTC.

This clonotype was observed many times. The CDR3 is CASSIQLGSYEQYF. CDR3 coding DNA: TGTGCCAGTAGTATCCAGTTGGGCTCCTACGAGCAGTACTTC. The chain uses TRBV19 and TRBJ2-7, with D unresolved. From germline, CDR1 is LNHDA and CDR2 SQIVND (reference sequence). V was cut by 3 bases and J by 0 bases, with 9 bases left in between. This CDR3 region has 14 residues.

This clonotype was seen more than once but under ten times. This rearrangement joins TRBV18 to TRBJ2-3; a possible D gene is TRBD1 (5 bases). Germline assignment: CDR1 KGHSH and CDR2 LQKENI. V lost 6 bases and J 2 bases, leaving 15 bases between the germline ends. CDR3 length equals 15 residues. In DNA, the CDR3 is TGTGCCAGCTCTCCTCGGGCGGACAACACAGATACGCAGTATTTT. This sequence encodes CASSPRADNTDTQYF.

The chain joins TRBV2 to TRBJ1-1; D remains ambiguous. This CDR3 is 11 amino acids long. Germline CDR1 SNHLY, CDR2 FYNNEI. V dropped 5 bases and J dropped 7 bases, with 8 bases sitting between them. The CDR3, as DNA: TGTGCCAGCAGTATTAACCATGAAGCTTTCTTT. The encoded protein is CASSINHEAFF. The entire variable domain, with the rest obtained from reference TRBV2 and TRBJ1-1, is as follows: EPEVTQTPSHQVTQMGQEVILRCVPISNHLYFYWYRQILGQKVEFLVSFYNNEISEKSEIFDDQFSVERPDGSNFTLKIRSTKLEDSAMYFCASSINHEAFFGQGTRLTVV.

There are many counts of this clonotype. The chain carries TRBV12-3 or TRBV12-4 and TRBJ2-4, with 10 bases fitting TRBD2. V shed 5 bases and J 6 bases; nucleotides not matched to a gene: 4. CDR3 length: 14 amino acids. CDR3 region: CASSPGLAVNIQYF. The CDR3 bases are TGTGCCAGCAGTCCCGGACTAGCGGTAAACATTCAGTACTTC.

This clonotype was recorded at least ten times. The chain carries TRBV5-1 and TRBJ2-7, with 10 nucleotides matching TRBD2. This CDR3 region has 14 residues. CDR1 is SGHRS, CDR2 YFSETQ, per germline. With 6 bases clipped from V and 0 bases from J, the junction kept 3 bases outside the gene matches. CDR3 region: CASNPSGSSYEQYF. In DNA, the CDR3 is TGCGCCAGCAACCCTAGCGGGAGCTCCTACGAGCAGTACTTC.

This clonotype was counted ten times or more. This chain joins TRBV6-5 and TRBJ1-1; the D gene is possibly TRBD1 (5 bases). With 6 bases removed from V and 1 base from J, the gap between germline ends came to 15 bases. Germline V gene data show CDR1 as MNHEY and CDR2 as SVGAGI. The CDR3 has 15 amino acids. DNA for the CDR3: TGTGCCAGCAGGCGCTACCAGACAGAGAACACTGAAGCTTTCTTT. Translating it yields CASRRYQTENTEAFF.

This clonotype appeared many times. The rearrangement uses TRBV12-3 or TRBV12-4 and TRBJ1-2; 7 bases fit TRBD1. Trimming at V came to 1 base and at J to 4 bases, leaving 3 bases not matched to a gene. The CDR3 loop spans 14 amino acids. The CDR3 DNA reads TGTGCCAGCAGTTTAGGGGGACAGAGCTATGGCTACACCTTC. It encodes CASSLGGQSYGYTF.

At least ten counts were recorded for this clonotype. The genes are TRBV6-2 or TRBV6-3 and TRBJ2-5; the D is unclear. CDR1 is MNHEY and CDR2 is SVGEGT in the germline V gene. The CDR3 length is 15 residues. The V end was cut by 4 bases, the J end by 0 bases, with 12 bases between. The CDR3 here is CASSSTPPDQETQYF. The CDR3 DNA sequence: TGTGCCAGCAGTTCTACACCCCCCGACCAAGAGACCCAGTACTTC.

The sample holds many counts of this clonotype. V is TRBV6-5 and J is TRBJ2-7; D remains ambiguous. CDR1 and CDR2 (germline): MNHEY, SVGAGI. V was trimmed by 5 bases and J by 2 bases, leaving 13 bases between them. CDR3 length equals 14 residues. CDR3 region: CASSPRTHTYEQYF. CDR3 coding DNA: TGTGCCAGCAGTCCTCGAACACACACCTACGAGCAGTACTTC.

This clonotype came up many times. V is TRBV29-1 and J is TRBJ1-2, with D perhaps TRBD1 (5 bases). The germline V gene has CDR1 SQVTM and CDR2 ANQGSEA. V lost 2 bases and J lost 4, with 11 bases in between. This CDR3 has 13 residues. The CDR3 is CSVENPRGYGYTF. The CDR3 DNA reads as TGCAGCGTTGAAAACCCGAGGGGCTATGGCTACACCTTC.

This clonotype was counted at least ten times. This CDR3 reads CASSLLAGGLGYEQYF. Here the CDR3 DNA reads TGTGCCAGCAGCTTATTAGCGGGAGGGCTGGGCTACGAGCAGTACTTC. The chain has TRBV7-8 and TRBJ2-7; 11 nucleotides agree with TRBD2. This CDR3 has 16 residues. With 2 bases clipped from V and 3 bases from J, the junction kept 6 bases outside the gene matches. Per the germline V gene, CDR1 is SGHVS and CDR2 is FQNEAQ.

The chain recombines TRBV27 with TRBJ2-7; weak D call: TRBD2 (6 bases). This CDR3 region has 14 residues. The germline CDR1 and CDR2 sequences are MNHEY and SMNVEV (reference sequence). V gave up 3 bases and J gave up 3 bases, with 12 bases separating them. The CDR3: CASSFRETFYEQYF. The CDR3, as DNA: TGTGCCAGCAGTTTTCGGGAGACTTTCTACGAGCAGTACTTC.

The chain is built from TRBV6-2 or TRBV6-3 and TRBJ2-3, with D perhaps TRBD2 (6 bases). The V end was cut by 6 bases, the J end by 3 bases, with 19 bases between. Germline V lookup: CDR1 MNHEY, CDR2 SVGEGT. The CDR3 length is 16 residues. CDR3 nucleotides: TGTGCCAGCAGGACGGGAGCGGGTAGCTCTACAGATACGCAGTATTTT. Its protein is CASRTGAGSSTDTQYF.

In this sample, this clonotype turned up many times. The rearrangement uses TRBV6-1 and TRBJ1-6, with a weak D call TRBD1 (5 bases). Germline CDR1 MNHNS, CDR2 SASEGT. V was pared by 7 bases and J by 5 bases, with 18 bases between. CDR3 size: 16 residues. The CDR3 DNA sequence: TGTGCCAGCACCGCCAAAGTTTCGGGGGATAATTCACCCCTCCACTTT. Translation: CASTAKVSGDNSPLHF.

The rearrangement joins TRBV28 to TRBJ2-2; D is unresolved. Per germline, CDR1 MDHEN and CDR2 SYDVKM. V was trimmed by 7 bases and J by 6 bases, leaving 9 bases between them. This CDR3 has 12 amino acids. DNA of the CDR3: TGTGCCAGCACCCAGGACGCCGGGGAGCTGTTTTTT. Translation: CASTQDAGELFF. Complete variable domain (other parts from reference TRBV28 and TRBJ2-2): DVKVTQSSRYLVKRTGEKVFLECVQDMDHENMFWYRQDPGLGLRLIYFSYDVKMKEKGDIPEGYSVSREKKERFSLILESASTNQTSMYLCASTQDAGELFFGEGSRLTVL.

This clonotype was seen a handful of times. This sequence joins TRBV20-1 and TRBJ2-7, with D uncertain. The germline gives CDR1 DFQATT, CDR2 SNEGSKA (reference sequence). This CDR3 has 14 residues. The V and J ends lost 4 bases and 0 bases respectively, with 13 bases between them. The CDR3 DNA is TGCAGTGCTACCCCGACAAGAAACTCCTACGAGCAGTACTTC. Amino acids: CSATPTRNSYEQYF.

This clonotype was counted at least ten times. The chain is built from TRBV29-1 and TRBJ2-5; no clear D gene. CDR3 length equals 12 residues. The germline V gene has CDR1 SQVTM and CDR2 ANQGSEA. V was clipped by 7 bases and J by 3 bases, with 12 bases between them. CDR3 DNA sequence: TGCAGCGCCCGGACCCAGAAAGAGACCCAGTACTTC. Its protein is CSARTQKETQYF.

The chain uses TRBV12-3 or TRBV12-4 and TRBJ2-7; tentatively, D is TRBD1 (5 bases). V lost 6 bases, J lost 6 bases, and 12 bases lay in between. This CDR3 is built from 12 residues. CDR3: CASRAQGSEQYF. In nucleotides, the CDR3 is TGTGCCAGCAGGGCCCAGGGTAGCGAGCAGTACTTC.

This clonotype was seen many times. The rearrangement joins TRBV12-3 or TRBV12-4 to TRBJ1-3, with TRBD1 matching over 7 bases. J was trimmed by 0 bases and V by 4 bases; bases with no gene match: 6. This CDR3 has 16 amino acids. The CDR3 sequence: CASSSDRSSSGNTIYF. DNA of the CDR3: TGTGCCAGCAGTTCGGACAGGTCCAGCTCTGGAAACACCATATATTTT.

The chain joins TRBV11-3 to TRBJ2-3; 8 nucleotides agree with TRBD1. The CDR3 consists of 14 residues. Germline V gene data show CDR1 as SGHNT and CDR2 as YENEEA. Trimming took 4 bases from V and 0 from J; bases not matched to a gene: 0. The CDR3 DNA is TGTGCCAGCAGCTGGACAGGGAGCACAGATACGCAGTATTTT. Translation: CASSWTGSTDTQYF.